A selection of T cell receptor beta chains follows, all from one sample in a study of identical twins. Via MiXCR, TCRdb re-called the 5' RACE reads, giving one row per CDR3 protein. The sample has about 220,000 distinct CDR3 sequences, 7.5% seen once. These data are also associated with another study on yellow fever vaccine responses in identical twins.

Sequencing was performed on memory (CD45RO+) T cells sorted from blood. Source of these receptors: a woman under 30 in good health. Each CDR3 is given without its conserved first and last residue. A D gene is named only where the DNA matches it firmly. Clone size, where shown, is once, few, many, or a class for clones that have expanded.

size: NA
V: TRBV7-4
J: TRBJ2-3
D: NA
CDR3: ASSSLPPSGLLAEDTQY

size: NA
V: TRBV7-2
J: TRBJ2-6
D: NA
CDR3: ASSLATSTGANVLT

size: NA
V: TRBV5-1
J: TRBJ2-6
D: NA
CDR3: ASSDTGTASSGANVLT

size: NA
V: TRBV6-1
J: TRBJ2-7
D: TRBD1
CDR3: ASSLGQSSSYEQY

size: few
V: TRBV6-2/TRBV6-3
J: TRBJ1-1
D: TRBD1
CDR3: ASSYPTGTATMNTEAF

size: few
V: TRBV7-9
J: TRBJ2-2
D: TRBD1
CDR3: ASSRGQTNTGELF

size: few
V: TRBV9
J: TRBJ2-5
D: NA
CDR3: ASSVGVRVDQETQY

size: few
V: TRBV12-3/TRBV12-4
J: TRBJ1-1
D: NA
CDR3: ASSPRQNTEAF

size: many
V: TRBV3-1
J: TRBJ2-7
D: TRBD1
CDR3: ASSPVADRTYEQY

size: NA
V: TRBV15
J: TRBJ2-5
D: NA
CDR3: ATSSRPGEGETQY

size: many
V: TRBV7-9
J: TRBJ1-1
D: NA
CDR3: ASSSNFKYTEAF

size: NA
V: TRBV6-1
J: TRBJ2-3
D: NA
CDR3: ASRFGGTDTQY

size: many
V: TRBV29-1
J: TRBJ1-1
D: NA
CDR3: SVGIRGNTEAF

size: few
V: TRBV2
J: TRBJ2-7
D: NA
CDR3: ASSEVRGPSYEQY

size: NA
V: TRBV7-2
J: TRBJ2-7
D: TRBD1
CDR3: ASRLQGRYEQY

size: NA
V: TRBV6-4
J: TRBJ2-7
D: NA
CDR3: ASIPGDGGPYEQY

size: many
V: TRBV27
J: TRBJ1-5
D: NA
CDR3: ASSLAGPSNQPQH

size: NA
V: TRBV6-2/TRBV6-3
J: TRBJ2-2
D: NA
CDR3: ASKNTGGAGELF

size: few
V: TRBV20-1
J: TRBJ2-3
D: NA
CDR3: SAPEGTDTQY

size: NA
V: TRBV5-1
J: TRBJ2-7
D: TRBD2
CDR3: ASSKSGASYEQY

size: NA
V: TRBV20-1
J: TRBJ2-7
D: TRBD2
CDR3: SAEREASEQY

size: many
V: TRBV29-1
J: TRBJ2-1
D: TRBD2
CDR3: SVPKEGLAAGYNEQF

size: many
V: TRBV6-1
J: TRBJ2-7
D: NA
CDR3: ASSKPASYEQY

size: few
V: TRBV6-2/TRBV6-3
J: TRBJ2-1
D: TRBD1
CDR3: ASSKPGQHNEQF

size: NA
V: TRBV14
J: TRBJ2-1
D: NA
CDR3: ASSLNPGTSSF

size: many
V: TRBV7-2
J: TRBJ2-7
D: TRBD2
CDR3: ASSRGLAGGVLGY

size: many
V: TRBV3-1
J: TRBJ2-1
D: NA
CDR3: ASSQDLSFYEQF

size: few
V: TRBV7-3
J: TRBJ2-7
D: NA
CDR3: ASSLRAGGYEQY

size: NA
V: TRBV28
J: TRBJ2-7
D: TRBD2
CDR3: ASSRTERRPSGGSYEQY

size: few
V: TRBV18
J: TRBJ2-5
D: TRBD1
CDR3: ASSPGTGSQETQY

size: few
V: TRBV28
J: TRBJ1-6
D: NA
CDR3: ASSLYGTQDSPLH

size: few
V: TRBV7-2
J: TRBJ1-6
D: TRBD1
CDR3: ASSLTGSSYNSPLH

size: NA
V: TRBV7-2
J: TRBJ2-2
D: TRBD2
CDR3: ASSLGTSGAGELF

size: NA
V: TRBV20-1
J: TRBJ1-2
D: NA
CDR3: SAETAFYGYT

size: many
V: TRBV7-9
J: TRBJ2-2
D: NA
CDR3: ASSLLSFAGNTGELF

size: many
V: TRBV12-3/TRBV12-4
J: TRBJ2-1
D: TRBD1
CDR3: ASSLLGQPHEQF

size: few
V: TRBV20-1
J: TRBJ2-7
D: NA
CDR3: SAGGGEWY

size: many
V: TRBV5-1
J: TRBJ2-1
D: TRBD1
CDR3: ASSGTVLHEQF

size: NA
V: TRBV7-6
J: TRBJ2-2
D: NA
CDR3: ASSLGQLDTGELF

size: few
V: TRBV5-1
J: TRBJ1-1
D: NA
CDR3: ASSPAGTGAF

size: few
V: TRBV5-1
J: TRBJ2-1
D: TRBD2
CDR3: ASSENPGTSGLGEQF

size: many
V: TRBV5-1
J: TRBJ2-7
D: NA
CDR3: ASSLEVPPYEQY

size: few
V: TRBV12-3/TRBV12-4
J: TRBJ2-3
D: TRBD2
CDR3: ASRSGSGLATDTQY

size: few
V: TRBV28
J: TRBJ1-3
D: NA
CDR3: ASSLLNLNTIY

size: NA
V: TRBV5-1
J: TRBJ1-4
D: TRBD1
CDR3: ASSLAGTGGEKLF

size: many
V: TRBV7-6
J: TRBJ2-1
D: TRBD1
CDR3: ASSFHRGLSYNEQF

size: NA
V: TRBV9
J: TRBJ2-5
D: NA
CDR3: ASSSNDYLETQY

size: NA
V: TRBV7-9
J: TRBJ2-7
D: TRBD2
CDR3: ASSLGGRGSSYEQY

size: NA
V: TRBV18
J: TRBJ2-7
D: TRBD1
CDR3: ASSRDRDNEQY

size: NA
V: TRBV11-2
J: TRBJ2-5
D: NA
CDR3: ASGPGTVGGTQY

size: few
V: TRBV15
J: TRBJ1-5
D: TRBD1
CDR3: ATSRDPRGRSFGQPQH